Presented here are 22 T cell receptor beta chains from one specimen sequenced in a study of blood T cells in healthy people across ages. A second roughly 6 to 11 cycle PCR used barcoded and J-beta primers. In TCRdb, the 5' RACE reads were re-called with MiXCR into one record per CDR3 protein. The sample yields roughly 1.5 million distinct CDR3 sequences, less than 45% seen once. Sample: blood. The source of these receptors is a woman between 18 and 29 years old in good health.

This sequence joins TRBV9 and TRBJ2-3, with TRBD1 as a possible D gene (5 bases). The V end lost 6 bases, the J end lost 4 bases, and 15 bases lay between the germline ends. This CDR3 spans 14 amino acids. The germline V gene has CDR1 SGDLS and CDR2 YYNGEE. CDR3 nucleotides: TGTGCCAGCACCGCTCAGATGGGGCCAGATACGCAGTATTTT. Translated: CASTAQMGPDTQYF.

The chain uses TRBV7-9 and TRBJ2-2; unclear D gene. V was clipped by 3 bases and J by 7 bases, with 15 bases between them. This CDR3 contains 15 residues. The V gene's germline CDR1 is SEHNR and CDR2 FQNEAQ (reference sequence). Written as DNA, the CDR3 is TGTGCCAGCAGCTTCGGGCCTCCAGAAAGCGGGGAGCTGTTTTTT. It translates to CASSFGPPESGELFF.

This clonotype was counted only a few times. J is TRBJ2-1 and V is TRBV24-1, with 9 bases aligning to TRBD2. The ends lost 6 bases at V and 7 bases at J; junction bases unmatched: 9. This CDR3 contains 15 residues. Germline V gene sequence: CDR1 KGHDR, CDR2 SFDVKD. CDR3 nucleotides: TGTGCCACCAGTCATCCAGCGGGAGGTTATAATGAGCAGTTCTTC. Translating it yields CATSHPAGGYNEQFF.

The DNA of the CDR3 is TGTGCCAACGGACGGAGCACAGATACGCAGTATTTT. It translates to CANGRSTDTQYF. V is TRBV12-3 or TRBV12-4 and J is TRBJ2-3; D remains ambiguous. The CDR3 is 12 amino acids. Trimming removed 10 bases from V and 0 bases from J, with 8 bases in between.

The V and J genes are TRBV28 and TRBJ1-2; 9 bases align to TRBD1. Per the germline V gene, CDR1 is MDHEN and CDR2 is SYDVKM. V shed 3 bases and J 4 bases; nucleotides not matched to a gene: 9. This CDR3 region has 16 residues. The CDR3 region is CASSFGGTGLGYGYTF. The CDR3 coding sequence is TGTGCCAGCAGTTTTGGCGGGACAGGGCTAGGCTATGGCTACACCTTC.

This clonotype is a singleton in its sample. Its ends do not fully match the called genes, so a read error is possible. V usage is TRBV28 and J usage is TRBJ1-5, with 8 positions matching TRBD1. There are 15 residues in the CDR3. Germline V gene lookup returns CDR1 MDHEN and CDR2 SYDVKM. CDR3 loop: CASRPTGVRNQPLHF. The CDR3 coding sequence is TGTGCCAGCAGACCGACAGGGGTTCGGAATCAGCCCCTGCATTTT.

The CDR3 DNA reads TGTGCCAGCAGCGGACAGGGTAGACCTAGCACAGATACGCAGTATTTT. It yields the protein CASSGQGRPSTDTQYF. V is TRBV7-3 and J is TRBJ2-3; 8 bases are a match to TRBD1. Looked up from germline, CDR1 is SGHTA and CDR2 is FQGTGA. The CDR3 has 16 amino acids. V was pared by 5 bases and J by 0 bases, with 7 bases of the junction left unmatched.

This clonotype was seen only a few times. The chain joins TRBV29-1 to TRBJ2-2; possibly TRBD1 or TRBD2 for D (5 bases each). Trimming stripped 3 bases from V and 2 bases from J, with 7 bases between. Germline V gene lookup returns CDR1 SQVTM and CDR2 ANQGSEA. CDR3 size: 13 residues. Written as DNA, the CDR3 is TGCAGCGTTGAGGGGGATAACACCGGGGAGCTGTTTTTT. Translation gives CSVEGDNTGELFF.

The chain links TRBV6-5 to TRBJ2-3, with TRBD1 as a possible D gene (5 bases). The germline V and J ends were trimmed by 6 bases and 4 bases, with 17 bases remaining between them. Germline lookup yields CDR1 MNHEY and CDR2 SVGAGI. The CDR3 contains 15 residues. The CDR3 is CASSLIQGLSDTQYF. The CDR3 DNA follows: TGTGCCAGCAGCCTTATTCAGGGCCTCTCAGATACGCAGTATTTT.

This clonotype was detected many times. The V and J genes are TRBV9 and TRBJ2-3; 8 nucleotides agree with TRBD2. CDR1 is SGDLS and CDR2 is YYNGEE in the germline V gene. This CDR3 contains 14 residues. V dropped 4 bases and J dropped 1; count of bases not matched to a gene: 2. CDR3: CASSTGLGTDTQYF. DNA for the CDR3: TGTGCCAGCAGCACGGGACTAGGCACAGATACGCAGTATTTT.

This clonotype was seen more than once but under ten times. V and J are TRBV5-1 and TRBJ2-1; possible D gene TRBD1, 6 bases. CDR1 and CDR2 from the germline V gene are SGHRS and YFSETQ. CDR3 length equals 14 residues. V was trimmed by 2 bases and J by 9 bases, leaving 15 bases between them. CDR3 bases: TGCGCCAGCAGCTTTAAACAGGGCATAAGTGAGCAGTTCTTC. Residues: CASSFKQGISEQFF.

This clonotype was counted between two and nine times. This sequence joins TRBV4-3 and TRBJ1-2; D unresolved. From germline, CDR1 is LGHNA and CDR2 YSLEER. The CDR3 is made up of 16 amino acids. V was cut by 1 base and J by 6 bases, with 18 bases left in between. Here the CDR3 reads CASSQVGDGLEDGYTF. The DNA for the CDR3 is TGCGCCAGCAGCCAAGTGGGCGACGGGCTGGAGGATGGCTACACCTTC.

DNA for the CDR3: TGTGCCAGCAGCCTTAGCGTCTACTATGGCTACACCTTC. It encodes CASSLSVYYGYTF. The V call is TRBV7-2, the J call TRBJ1-2, with D hard to call. V gave up 5 bases and J gave up 3 bases, with 10 bases separating them. The CDR3 is 13 amino acids. Looked up from germline, CDR1 is SGHTA and CDR2 is FQGNSA.

This clonotype was detected many times. V is TRBV7-2 and J is TRBJ1-5; unclear D gene. The CDR3 is 13 amino acids. The germline CDR1 and CDR2 sequences are SGHTA and FQGNSA. Trimming pared 1 base from V and 4 bases from J, leaving 5 bases between. For the CDR3, the DNA is TGTGCCAGCAGCTTAGGATTAAATCAGCCCCAGCATTTT. It yields the protein CASSLGLNQPQHF.

The chain uses TRBV6-2 or TRBV6-3 and TRBJ2-5, with 8 bases identical to TRBD1. The J call could be wrong; TRBJ2-7 is a better fit for the DNA end. The V gene's germline CDR1 is MNHEY and CDR2 SVGEGT. The CDR3 totals 14 residues. The CDR3 protein is CASSFGTGAVEQYF. In nucleotides, the CDR3 is TGTGCCAGCAGTTTCGGGACAGGAGCAGTCGAGCAGTACTTC.

This clonotype was seen more than once but under ten times. This rearrangement joins TRBV7-2 to TRBJ1-5, with D unclear. The CDR3 consists of 16 residues. The germline V gene encodes CDR1 SGHTA and CDR2 FQGNSA. V dropped 4 bases and J dropped 1 base, with 14 bases sitting between them. This chain's CDR3 is CASSSDTRLSNQPQHF. CDR3 DNA: TGTGCCAGCAGCTCAGATACTAGACTAAGCAATCAGCCCCAGCATTTT.

This rearrangement joins TRBV6-1 to TRBJ1-1, with TRBD1 identical over 7 bases. This CDR3 is built from 15 residues. Trimming cost V 6 bases and J 0 bases; bases outside gene matches: 7. Germline V CDR1 and CDR2: MNHNS, SASEGT. The CDR3 reads CASRASTGLNTEAFF. CDR3 nucleotide sequence: TGTGCCAGCAGGGCTTCGACAGGGCTGAACACTGAAGCTTTCTTT.

This clonotype was seen repeatedly, ten times or more. The J gene is TRBJ2-5, the V gene TRBV6-6; D is unclear. The CDR3 runs to 10 residues. Trimming removed 6 bases at V and 3 bases at J, with 2 bases between. The germline gives CDR1 MNHNY, CDR2 SVGAGI (reference sequence). For the CDR3, the DNA is TGTGCCAGCAGGGAAGAGACCCAGTACTTC. Its translation is CASREETQYF.

The rearrangement links TRBV12-5 to TRBJ2-1; D gene uncertain. The CDR3 consists of 12 residues. Germline V gene data show CDR1 as LGHNT and CDR2 as FRNRAP. The germline V and J ends were trimmed by 1 base and 6 bases, with 4 bases remaining between them. The CDR3 region has the DNA TGTGCTAGTGGTTTGGACCTCAATGAGCAGTTCTTC. It codes for CASGLDLNEQFF.

This clonotype was recorded a few times. The V call is TRBV12-3 or TRBV12-4, the J call TRBJ2-7; D is possibly TRBD2 (7 bases). The V end was cut by 7 bases, the J end by 7 bases, with 20 bases between. The CDR3 is made up of 14 amino acids. The CDR3, as DNA: TGTGCCAGCAATATCGGTGGGGGGGCGCGGGAGCAGTACTTC. Amino acids: CASNIGGGAREQYF.

The chain is built from TRBV5-1 and TRBJ2-1; 9 bases are shared with TRBD2. Germline V lookup: CDR1 SGHRS, CDR2 YFSETQ. V lost 4 bases, J lost 4 bases, and 12 bases stayed unmatched. The CDR3 has 17 amino acids. CDR3 in amino acids: CASSPRRAGGFYNEQFF. DNA for the CDR3: TGCGCCAGCAGCCCAAGACGAGCGGGGGGTTTTTACAATGAGCAGTTCTTC.

This clonotype was counted a few times. CDR3 protein: CSVVGVTGLHEQYF. The CDR3, as DNA: TGCAGCGTTGTGGGGGTGACAGGGCTCCACGAGCAGTACTTC. The chain uses TRBV29-1 and TRBJ2-7, with 7 nucleotides matching TRBD1. The CDR3 loop spans 14 amino acids. Germline V gene data show CDR1 as SQVTM and CDR2 as ANQGSEA. V shed 4 bases and J 5 bases; nucleotides not matched to a gene: 11.